These 20 T cell receptor beta chains were all obtained from the same sample, sequenced in a study of Graves' ophthalmopathy and Graves' hyperthyroidism. Amplification of TCR beta CDR3 regions used RNA transcripts. First-round RT-PCR with HTBI primers preceded a second-round multiplex PCR. TCRdb re-called the multiplex PCR reads through MiXCR, storing one row per CDR3 protein. The sample has more than 1,000,000 distinct CDR3 sequences, about 35% seen once; the top ten hold more than 9.5%. The sample comprised peripheral blood or thyroid tissue (not recorded which). The receptors shown here come from an adult man with Graves' hyperthyroidism.

This clonotype appeared many times. The CDR3 region has the DNA TGCGCCAGCAGCCCGGACGGAGAGAACACTGAAGCTTTCTTT. Translating gives CASSPDGENTEAFF. V usage is TRBV5-1 and J usage is TRBJ1-1; D unclear. V was clipped by 4 bases and J by 1 base, with 11 bases between them. The length of the CDR3 is 14 residues. The germline V gene encodes CDR1 SGHRS and CDR2 YFSETQ.

The chain combines TRBV25-1 with TRBJ2-1, with 8 positions matching TRBD2. With V trimmed by 5 bases and J by 8 bases, 8 bases remained unmatched. The CDR3 length is 14 residues. In germline, CDR1 is MGHDK, CDR2 SYGVNS. CDR3 sequence: CASSLTGGAHEQFF. The CDR3 nucleotides read TGTGCCAGCAGTCTTACGGGGGGGGCCCATGAGCAGTTCTTC.

This clonotype was found many times. V and J are TRBV25-1 and TRBJ2-5; 7 bases are shared with TRBD2. The ends lost 6 bases at V and 2 bases at J; junction bases unmatched: 15. The CDR3 spans 17 residues. Germline assignment: CDR1 MGHDK and CDR2 SYGVNS. CDR3 sequence: CASRGPRSTSVQETQYF. The CDR3 nucleotides are TGTGCCAGCAGGGGCCCCCGTTCAACTAGCGTTCAAGAGACCCAGTACTTC.

This clonotype has ten or more counts. The V call is TRBV2, the J call TRBJ2-7; 9 bases agree with TRBD1. V gave up 6 bases and J gave up 5 bases; unmatched junction bases: 2. Germline V gives CDR1 SNHLY, CDR2 FYNNEI. The CDR3 has 12 amino acids. This CDR3 reads CASRTGGHEQYF. In DNA, the CDR3 is TGTGCCAGCAGAACAGGGGGCCACGAGCAGTACTTC.

There are many counts of this clonotype. The V call is TRBV7-2, the J call TRBJ1-2; 7 nucleotides agree with TRBD1. The germline V gene encodes CDR1 SGHTA and CDR2 FQGNSA. V lost 7 bases, J lost 0 bases, and 8 bases stayed unmatched. CDR3 length: 15 amino acids. The CDR3, as DNA: TGTGCCAGCAAACCCACAGGGGCATCTAACTATGGCTACACCTTC. It yields the protein CASKPTGASNYGYTF.

In this sample, this clonotype turned up many times. The gene calls are TRBV5-1 and TRBJ2-5; 10 positions match TRBD2. CDR1 is SGHRS, CDR2 YFSETQ, per germline. After removal of 1 base from V and 5 bases from J, the junction contained 11 bases not matched to a gene. The CDR3 totals 17 residues. CDR3 amino acids: CASSLWWLAGVSETQYF. CDR3 DNA sequence: TGCGCCAGCAGCTTGTGGTGGCTAGCGGGAGTGTCGGAGACCCAGTACTTC.

This clonotype has a count of ten or more. This chain joins TRBV7-8 and TRBJ2-5, with 7 nucleotides matching TRBD2. Per the germline V gene, CDR1 is SGHVS and CDR2 is FQNEAQ. The CDR3 covers 16 residues. V dropped 3 bases and J dropped 5; count of bases not matched to a gene: 12. The CDR3 DNA reads as TGTGCCAGCAGCTTCACACCGGGACTACCAAGGGAGACCCAGTACTTC. Translated: CASSFTPGLPRETQYF.

The CDR3 protein is CSVQYHGTQGAETQYF. CDR3 DNA: TGCAGCGTGCAATATCACGGGACACAGGGGGCAGAGACCCAGTACTTC. V gene TRBV29-1 combines with J gene TRBJ2-5, with 9 positions matching TRBD1. Germline V gives CDR1 SQVTM, CDR2 ANQGSEA. This CDR3 comprises 16 residues. V lost 6 bases and J lost 4; bases outside the gene matches: 15.

In regard to this clonotype: The conserved final phenylalanine or tryptophan is absent from the CDR3, which likely points to a read error. This rearrangement joins TRBV25-1 to TRBJ2-7; D is uncertain. CDR1 MGHDK and CDR2 SYGVNS come from the germline V gene. Trimming took 7 bases from V and 2 from J, leaving 12 bases between them. The CDR3 is 13 amino acids. This chain's CDR3 is CASMPRLTYEQYL. The CDR3 DNA is TGTGCCAGCATGCCCCGGCTAACCTACGAGCAGTACCTC.

V gene TRBV12-3 or TRBV12-4 combines with J gene TRBJ1-3; maybe TRBD1 (5 bases). The CDR3 runs 14 residues. V was pared by 5 bases and J by 0 bases, with 8 bases between. The CDR3 sequence is CASSGAYSGNTIYF. The CDR3 DNA reads as TGTGCCAGCAGTGGGGCTTACTCTGGAAACACCATATATTTT.

The rearrangement links TRBV5-6 to TRBJ1-1; 7 positions match TRBD1. V was pared by 2 bases and J by 5 bases, with 9 bases of the junction left unmatched. This CDR3 contains 15 residues. Germline CDR1 reads SGHDT; CDR2 reads YYEEEE. The CDR3 here is CASSFRQGKGTEAFF. The CDR3 nucleotides are TGTGCCAGCAGCTTTAGACAGGGTAAAGGAACTGAAGCTTTCTTT.

The CDR3 DNA reads as TGCAGTGCTAGAGATTGGGCGGCAGAGACCCAGCATTTT. This translates into CSARDWAAETQHF. This rearrangement joins TRBV20-1 to TRBJ1-5; D unresolved. Germline V gene lookup returns CDR1 DFQATT and CDR2 SNEGSKA (reference sequence). This CDR3 is built from 13 residues. With 0 bases removed from V and 11 bases from J, the gap between germline ends came to 14 bases.

The chain combines TRBV19 with TRBJ1-5; 10 bases agree with TRBD1. This CDR3 region has 13 residues. The germline V gene encodes CDR1 LNHDA and CDR2 SQIVND (reference sequence). V was pared by 7 bases and J by 6 bases, with 3 bases of the junction left unmatched. The CDR3 here is CASIGDRGQPQHF. In DNA form, the CDR3 reads TGTGCCAGTATAGGGGACAGGGGTCAGCCCCAGCATTTT. Filled out from reference TRBV19 and TRBJ1-5, the complete variable domain reads DGGITQSPKYLFRKEGQNVTLSCEQNLNHDAMYWYRQDPGQGLRLIYYSQIVNDFQKGDIAEGYSVSREKKESFPLTVTSAQKNPTAFYLCASIGDRGQPQHFGDGTRLSIL.

This clonotype appeared many times. J is TRBJ2-5 and V is TRBV2; weak D call: TRBD1 (5 bases). V gave up 6 bases and J gave up 4 bases, with 15 bases separating them. This CDR3 spans 14 amino acids. CDR1 SNHLY and CDR2 FYNNEI come from the germline V gene. The CDR3 here is CASSGIRQRETQYF. The CDR3 coding sequence is TGTGCCAGCAGCGGTATAAGACAGAGAGAGACCCAGTACTTC.

In this sample, this clonotype turned up many times. This sequence joins TRBV5-1 and TRBJ2-2; TRBD2 matches 7 bases. The CDR3 runs to 18 residues. V dropped 0 bases and J dropped 4; count of bases not matched to a gene: 12. Per the germline V gene, CDR1 is SGHRS and CDR2 is YFSETQ. CDR3 sequence reads: CASSLAPLAKGGTGELFF. For the CDR3, the DNA is TGCGCCAGCAGCTTGGCCCCACTAGCGAAAGGAGGCACCGGGGAGCTGTTTTTT. Using reference TRBV5-1 and TRBJ2-2 for the parts outside the CDR3, the full variable domain is KAGVTQTPRYLIKTRGQQVTLSCSPISGHRSVSWYQQTPGQGLQFLFEYFSETQRNKGNFPGRFSGRQFSNSRSEMNVSTLELGDSALYLCASSLAPLAKGGTGELFFGEGSRLTVL.

V usage is TRBV25-1 and J usage is TRBJ2-5; possibly TRBD2 for D (6 bases). The germline V gene has CDR1 MGHDK and CDR2 SYGVNS. This CDR3 is 15 amino acids long. V lost 4 bases, J lost 5 bases, and 17 bases lay in between. CDR3 region: CASSAEWRGGETQYF. The CDR3, as DNA: TGTGCCAGCAGTGCAGAATGGCGGGGTGGGGAGACCCAGTACTTC. Full variable domain (outside the CDR3, taken from reference TRBV25-1 and TRBJ2-5): EADIYQTPRYLVIGTGKKITLECSQTMGHDKMYWYQQDPGMELHLIHYSYGVNSTEKGDLSSESTVSRIRTEHFPLTLESARPSHTSQYLCASSAEWRGGETQYFGPGTRLLVL.

Written as DNA, the CDR3 is TGTGCCAGCAGTGAATCTAGGGAGGTTACAGAGACCCAGTACTTC. Translated, it gives CASSESREVTETQYF. This rearrangement joins TRBV25-1 to TRBJ2-5, with D perhaps matching TRBD2 (6 bases). CDR1 and CDR2 (germline): MGHDK, SYGVNS. V lost 1 base and J 4 bases, leaving 13 bases between the germline ends. This CDR3 spans 15 amino acids.

With regard to this clonotype: Being one base from a much bigger clone, this may be a read error. The CDR3 does not end in the conserved phenylalanine or tryptophan, so this is likely a read error. The rearrangement joins TRBV12-3 or TRBV12-4 to TRBJ2-7, with D unclear. V was clipped by 4 bases and J by 7 bases, with 11 bases between them. The CDR3 sequence is 12 residues long. The DNA of the CDR3 is TGTGCCAGCAGTTCCGAGTTATGGGAGCAGTACTCC. Encoded protein: CASSSELWEQYS.

This clonotype turned up a few times. CDR3 DNA: TGCAGTGCTAGAGCCCCCCAATCGGTCTTCCCATACTCTGGAAACACCATATATTTT. This gives the protein CSARAPQSVFPYSGNTIYF. The rearrangement links TRBV20-1 to TRBJ1-3; D is unclear. The CDR3 runs to 19 residues. Trimming shortened V by 1 base and J by 0 bases, and 22 bases separated the two germline ends. The germline V gene encodes CDR1 DFQATT and CDR2 SNEGSKA (reference sequence).

This clonotype was recorded at least ten times. V usage is TRBV12-3 or TRBV12-4 and J usage is TRBJ2-7; a possible D gene is TRBD2 (6 bases). Trimming left V 6 bases short and J 6 bases short, with 15 bases between. The CDR3 is 13 residues long. CDR3 DNA sequence: TGTGCCAGCAGCCGCGCCGTGGGGGGCGAGCAGTACTTC. Protein: CASSRAVGGEQYF.